This entry lists 32 T cell receptor beta chains sequenced from one sample in a study of blood T cell dynamics during melanoma immunotherapy. Time point noted: pre-treatment baseline. Libraries were prepared by immunoSEQ multiplex PCR; TCRdb keeps only in-frame clonotypes and omits some of them. This sample has over 10,000 clones, with 92% found just once. The specimen comprised effector memory CD8+ T cells from blood, sampled from a patient treated with checkpoint blockade. These receptors were collected from a human donor with melanoma.

This sequence joins TRBV6-1 and TRBJ1-5, with a tentative D call TRBD1 (5 bases). V gave up 1 base and J gave up 0 bases, with 13 bases separating them. The CDR3 spans 17 residues. Germline V gene lookup returns CDR1 MNHNS and CDR2 SASEGT. DNA for the CDR3: TGTGCCAGCAGTGAAGTGGGCAGGGCCTTTAGCAATCAGCCCCAGCATTTT. This sequence encodes CASSEVGRAFSNQPQHF.

The CDR3 sequence: CASSGGQGGEQYF. CDR3 sequence (DNA): TGTGCCAGCAGTGGGGGACAGGGCGGCGAGCAGTACTTC. This chain uses TRBV6-1 with TRBJ2-7; 9 bases are a match to TRBD1. CDR1 MNHNS and CDR2 SASEGT come from the germline V gene. The V segment lost 4 bases and the J segment 6 bases; nucleotides outside the gene matches: 4. The CDR3 runs to 13 residues.

The chain couples TRBV27 to TRBJ2-1; D remains unclear. Germline CDR1 reads MNHEY; CDR2 reads SMNVEV (reference sequence). CDR3 length equals 15 residues. Trimming stripped 5 bases from V and 8 bases from J, with 19 bases between. The CDR3 sequence: CASSVAALAFYEQFF. CDR3 bases: TGTGCCAGCAGTGTGGCGGCGTTAGCTTTCTATGAGCAGTTCTTC.

This chain connects TRBV29-1 to TRBJ2-1, with no clear D. The CDR3 is made up of 14 amino acids. In germline, CDR1 is SQVTM, CDR2 ANQGSEA. V was clipped by 5 bases and J by 0 bases, with 11 bases between them. CDR3 loop: CSVNRPNSYNEQFF. The CDR3, as DNA: TGCAGCGTTAACAGACCAAACTCCTACAATGAGCAGTTCTTC.

This clone was observed a single time. The chain is built from TRBV5-4 and TRBJ1-3; the D gene is possibly TRBD1 (5 bases). The CDR3 length is 15 residues. The V and J ends lost 0 bases and 1 base respectively, with 8 bases between them. Germline CDR1 and CDR2: SGHNT and YYREEE (reference sequence). The CDR3 loop is CASSLGPGSGNTIYF. DNA for the CDR3: TGTGCCAGCAGCTTGGGTCCAGGGTCTGGAAACACCATATATTTT.

The chain links TRBV28 to TRBJ2-7; D remains ambiguous. Germline V gene data show CDR1 as MDHEN and CDR2 as SYDVKM. V was clipped by 3 bases and J by 4 bases, with 10 bases between them. The CDR3 consists of 13 residues. The CDR3, as DNA: TGTGCCAGCAGTTTTTCAGGAAATTACGAGCAGTACTTC. Translating gives CASSFSGNYEQYF.

J is TRBJ1-1 and V is TRBV7-9; 7 nucleotides agree with TRBD1. Unmatched junction bases numbered 8, after V lost 5 bases and J lost 5 bases. Germline CDR1 SEHNR, CDR2 FQNEAQ (reference sequence). The CDR3 runs to 14 residues. The CDR3: CASSPDRRGTEAFF. The CDR3 DNA is TGTGCCAGCAGCCCGGACAGGAGGGGGACTGAAGCTTTCTTT.

V and J are TRBV30 and TRBJ1-5; D remains ambiguous. The length of the CDR3 is 17 residues. The germline V and J ends were trimmed by 4 bases and 0 bases, with 19 bases remaining between them. The V gene's germline CDR1 is GTSNPN and CDR2 SVGIG (reference sequence). The CDR3 loop reads CAWTWAGIENSNQPQHF. CDR3 coding DNA: TGTGCCTGGACCTGGGCGGGGATTGAGAATAGCAATCAGCCCCAGCATTTT.

In its sample, this clone was seen once. The chain couples TRBV5-5 to TRBJ2-1, with a possible D match to TRBD1 (6 bases). Germline lookup yields CDR1 SGHKS and CDR2 YYEKEE (reference sequence). The V gene lost 2 bases and the J gene lost 2 bases, with 17 bases spanning the gap. This CDR3 comprises 17 residues. The chain's CDR3 is CASSFKVAGETYNEQFF. The CDR3 region has the DNA TGTGCCAGCAGCTTTAAAGTCGCAGGGGAAACCTACAATGAGCAGTTCTTC.

This chain joins TRBV2 and TRBJ2-3, with D tentatively TRBD2 (7 bases). The ends were cut back, 3 bases at V and 0 bases at J, with 19 bases in the middle. Germline lookup yields CDR1 SNHLY and CDR2 FYNNEI. The CDR3 has 18 amino acids. This CDR3 is CASSDRGAGTSSTDTQYF. The CDR3 region has the DNA TGTGCCAGCAGTGACCGGGGGGCCGGGACTTCCAGCACAGATACGCAGTATTTT.

The chain links TRBV13 to TRBJ2-5; D is unclear. The DNA matches TRBJ2-7 better at its end, which makes the J call doubtful. CDR1 and CDR2 (germline): PRHDT, FYEKMQ (reference sequence). The CDR3 runs 15 residues. The CDR3 bases are TGTGCCAGCAGCTCCGTGGCTAACCCGGCAAACGAGCAGTACTTC. Translated, it gives CASSSVANPANEQYF.

The genes are TRBV7-3 and TRBJ2-3; 14 bases line up with TRBD2. Losses at the gene ends were 2 bases for V and 5 bases for J; bases not matched to a gene: 0. Germline V CDR1 and CDR2: SGHTA, FQGTGA. CDR3 length: 15 amino acids. The CDR3 region is CASSLGLAGGDTQYF. The DNA for the CDR3 is TGTGCCAGCAGCTTAGGACTAGCGGGAGGAGATACGCAGTATTTT.

This chain links TRBV15 with TRBJ2-7, with TRBD2 identical over 7 bases. The CDR3 loop spans 15 amino acids. In germline, CDR1 is LNHNV, CDR2 YYDKDF (reference sequence). V gave up 5 bases and J gave up 2 bases; unmatched junction bases: 9. The CDR3 DNA follows: TGTGCCACCAGCTATGCTCTAGCGGATACCTACGAGCAGTACTTC. It translates to CATSYALADTYEQYF.

V is TRBV6-5 and J is TRBJ2-7; TRBD1 aligns across 11 bases. The CDR3 covers 14 residues. CDR1 and CDR2 from the germline V gene are MNHEY and SVGAGI. The V gene end was trimmed by 0 bases and the J gene end by 5 bases; junction bases not matched to a gene: 0. CDR3 loop: CASSYSGQGDEQYF. CDR3 nucleotide sequence: TGTGCCAGCAGTTACTCGGGACAGGGGGACGAGCAGTACTTC.

In DNA, the CDR3 is TGTGCCAGCAGCCCCAGACCAGCGCCCAAAGATGGCTACACCTTC. It specifies CASSPRPAPKDGYTF. V is TRBV5-6 and J is TRBJ1-2; D is ambiguous. V was pared by 4 bases and J by 6 bases, with 19 bases between. The CDR3 runs 15 residues. The germline V gene has CDR1 SGHDT and CDR2 YYEEEE.

This chain links TRBV11-3 with TRBJ2-1; 9 bases fit TRBD2. Unmatched junction bases numbered 3, after V lost 1 base and J lost 5 bases. The germline V gene has CDR1 SGHNT and CDR2 YENEEA. The CDR3 runs to 15 residues. The CDR3 sequence is CASSLGGRAHNEQFF. The CDR3 DNA follows: TGTGCCAGCAGCTTAGGCGGGAGGGCCCACAATGAGCAGTTCTTC.

This sequence joins TRBV27 and TRBJ2-7; tentative D call: TRBD2 (6 bases). This CDR3 comprises 12 residues. V was clipped by 2 bases and J by 6 bases, with 8 bases between them. The germline CDR1 and CDR2 sequences are MNHEY and SMNVEV (reference sequence). The CDR3 DNA follows: TGTGCCAGCAGTTTAGGAGGGACCGAGCAGTACTTC. Amino acid sequence: CASSLGGTEQYF.

DNA for the CDR3: TGTGCCAGCTATGGGCTAGCGGGGGCCTCTAGCACAGATACGCAGTATTTT. Its translation: CASYGLAGASSTDTQYF. V and J are TRBV7-8 and TRBJ2-3, with 10 bases lining up with TRBD2. V shed 8 bases and J 0 bases; nucleotides not matched to a gene: 11. CDR1 is SGHVS, CDR2 FQNEAQ, per germline. This CDR3 spans 17 amino acids.

The chain recombines TRBV19 with TRBJ2-7; D is undetermined. The germline V gene encodes CDR1 LNHDA and CDR2 SQIVND (reference sequence). V dropped 5 bases and J dropped 2 bases, with 16 bases sitting between them. CDR3 length equals 15 residues. Written as DNA, the CDR3 is TGTGCCAGTAGTCTTAGCCCGACCACAACCTACGAGCAGTACTTC. This encodes CASSLSPTTTYEQYF.

As for this clone: The junction differs from germline at one of its ends, possibly a read error. The chain has TRBV27 and TRBJ1-5; no firm D call. The germline V gene encodes CDR1 MNHEY and CDR2 SMNVEV (reference sequence). This CDR3 is 14 amino acids long. The CDR3 DNA follows: TGTGTCAGCAGCCGGGCCGGGGAAAATCAGCCCCAGCATTTT. It codes for CVSSRAGENQPQHF.

The J gene is TRBJ1-5, the V gene TRBV2; the match to TRBD1 covers 8 bases. V lost 6 bases to trimming and J lost 6 bases; unmatched junction nucleotides: 16. The CDR3 contains 17 residues. Germline-derived CDR1 and CDR2 are SNHLY and FYNNEI. This chain's CDR3 is CASSHNRGVGGAQPQHF. The CDR3 DNA reads TGTGCCAGCAGCCATAACAGGGGGGTCGGGGGAGCTCAGCCCCAGCATTTT. Together with reference TRBV2 and TRBJ1-5, the CDR3 gives the full variable domain: EPEVTQTPSHQVTQMGQEVILRCVPISNHLYFYWYRQILGQKVEFLVSFYNNEISEKSEIFDDQFSVERPDGSNFTLKIRSTKLEDSAMYFCASSHNRGVGGAQPQHFGDGTRLSIL.

This chain joins TRBV19 and TRBJ2-7, with 7 bases identical to TRBD1. Trimming at V came to 6 bases and at J to 4 bases, leaving 3 bases not matched to a gene. The CDR3 length is 12 residues. Germline lookup yields CDR1 LNHDA and CDR2 SQIVND (reference sequence). CDR3 loop: CASSGTAYEQYF. CDR3 nucleotide sequence: TGTGCCAGTAGCGGGACAGCATACGAGCAGTACTTC.

This rearrangement joins TRBV4-2 to TRBJ1-1; a weak D match, TRBD1 (6 bases). Trimming shortened V by 5 bases and J by 1 base, and 11 bases separated the two germline ends. The CDR3 totals 14 residues. Germline CDR1 and CDR2: LGHNA and YNFKEQ. CDR3 loop: CASSYRQENTEAFF. The CDR3 DNA sequence: TGTGCCAGCAGCTACCGACAGGAGAACACTGAAGCTTTCTTT.

This rearrangement joins TRBV28 to TRBJ1-1; D gene ambiguous. Germline-derived CDR1 and CDR2 are MDHEN and SYDVKM. V was trimmed by 6 bases and J by 10 bases, leaving 21 bases between them. There are 14 residues in the CDR3. The CDR3 DNA sequence: TGTGCCAGCAGCTTTCCCCAGGCGGGTCTTGTAGCTTTCTTT. Encoded protein: CASSFPQAGLVAFF. The variable domain in full, with the rest retrieved from reference TRBV28 and TRBJ1-1, is DVKVTQSSRYLVKRTGEKVFLECVQDMDHENMFWYRQDPGLGLRLIYFSYDVKMKEKGDIPEGYSVSREKKERFSLILESASTNQTSMYLCASSFPQAGLVAFFGQGTRLTVV.

The V call is TRBV7-9, the J call TRBJ2-7, with D perhaps TRBD1 (5 bases). There are 14 residues in the CDR3. V was cut by 0 bases and J by 2 bases, with 8 bases left in between. Per germline, CDR1 SEHNR and CDR2 FQNEAQ (reference sequence). CDR3 DNA sequence: TGTGCCAGCAGCTTAGCCGCCAGGGCCTACGAGCAGTACTTC. It encodes CASSLAARAYEQYF.

J is TRBJ1-2 and V is TRBV5-1, with TRBD1 matching 9 bases. CDR3 length: 15 amino acids. From germline, CDR1 is SGHRS and CDR2 YFSETQ. V was clipped by 3 bases and J by 4 bases; unmatched bases: 7. CDR3: CASSWDRDASYGYTF. In DNA form, the CDR3 reads TGCGCCAGCAGCTGGGACAGGGACGCCAGCTATGGCTACACCTTC. Supplemented by reference TRBV5-1 and TRBJ1-2, the full variable domain reads KAGVTQTPRYLIKTRGQQVTLSCSPISGHRSVSWYQQTPGQGLQFLFEYFSETQRNKGNFPGRFSGRQFSNSRSEMNVSTLELGDSALYLCASSWDRDASYGYTFGSGTRLTVV.

The CDR3 spells CASSTGQARTDTQYF. The CDR3 nucleotides read TGTGCCAGCAGCACCGGACAGGCTCGGACAGATACGCAGTATTTT. The rearrangement uses TRBV9 and TRBJ2-3; 7 positions agree with TRBD1. This CDR3 is built from 15 residues. The J segment lost 3 bases and the V segment lost 4 bases, leaving 8 bases of the junction unmatched. The germline gives CDR1 SGDLS, CDR2 YYNGEE.

V and J are TRBV9 and TRBJ2-2; no definite D call. Germline-derived CDR1 and CDR2 are SGDLS and YYNGEE. The ends were cut back, 0 bases at V and 3 bases at J, with 15 bases in the middle. The CDR3 is 17 amino acids. The CDR3: CASSVEGGGSDTGELFF. The CDR3 coding sequence is TGTGCCAGCAGCGTAGAGGGTGGCGGCTCTGACACCGGGGAGCTGTTTTTT.

The chain has TRBV19 and TRBJ2-7, with D maybe TRBD1 (5 bases). The CDR3 spans 13 residues. V dropped 4 bases and J dropped 6 bases, with 13 bases sitting between them. CDR1 is LNHDA, CDR2 SQIVND, per germline (reference sequence). Here the CDR3 DNA reads TGTGCCAGTAGTACCAGGGATGGTGCCGAGCAGTACTTC. Amino acids: CASSTRDGAEQYF. The whole variable domain, filled in from reference TRBV19 and TRBJ2-7, reads DGGITQSPKYLFRKEGQNVTLSCEQNLNHDAMYWYRQDPGQGLRLIYYSQIVNDFQKGDIAEGYSVSREKKESFPLTVTSAQKNPTAFYLCASSTRDGAEQYFGPGTRLTVT.

The chain carries TRBV7-8 and TRBJ2-1; D is uncertain. Deletions cut 1 base from V and 5 bases from J, with 21 bases between. Germline CDR1 and CDR2: SGHVS and FQNEAQ. The CDR3 length is 18 residues. CDR3 nucleotide sequence: TGTGCCAGCAGCTTAGTTGCATTTCGCTTTCCTACTGACAATGAGCAGTTCTTC. It codes for CASSLVAFRFPTDNEQFF. The variable domain in full, with the rest retrieved from reference TRBV7-8 and TRBJ2-1, is GAGVSQSPRYKVAKRGQDVALRCDPISGHVSLFWYQQALGQGPEFLTYFQNEAQLDKSGLPSDRFFAERPEGSVSTLKIQRTQQEDSAVYLCASSLVAFRFPTDNEQFFGPGTRLTVL.

This sequence joins TRBV7-8 and TRBJ2-3; 9 nucleotides line up with TRBD1. With V trimmed by 1 base and J by 1 base, 3 bases remained unmatched. CDR3 length: 16 residues. Germline lookup yields CDR1 SGHVS and CDR2 FQNEAQ. The CDR3 DNA reads TGTGCCAGCAGCTTAGAAAGGGACAGGGGCACAGATACGCAGTATTTT. Translation gives CASSLERDRGTDTQYF.

This clone was counted only a few times. CDR3 sequence: CASSGTEAYEQYF. DNA for the CDR3: TGTGCCAGTAGTGGGACTGAAGCCTACGAGCAGTACTTC. The rearrangement links TRBV19 to TRBJ2-7; possible D gene TRBD2, 6 bases. Trimming removed 5 bases at V and 2 bases at J, with 10 bases between. The germline CDR1 and CDR2 sequences are LNHDA and SQIVND (reference sequence). The CDR3 covers 13 residues.